This TCR beta chain was captured by sequencing in a study of CD8+CD57+ T cells in acquired aplastic anemia. Study-wide background: Recorded DNA amounts for sorted CD4+ and CD8+ cells had an average of 3.2 ug. The study, taken as a whole, reports: Patients were compared with controls for CD8+ Simpson's diversity, and no significant difference emerged.

Notes on this clonotype: Its antigen is as yet unknown. The junction departs from the called germline gene at one end, perhaps through a read error.

Patients chosen for sequencing had CD8+CD57+ cells that had expanded, as shown by flow cytometry. In all patients, the disease was severe acquired aplastic anemia. Profiles of TCR beta VDJ and CDR3 were generated from a genomic DNA template. One entry per CDR3 protein results from TCRdb running MiXCR on the reads. The sample lists around 430,000 distinct CDR3 sequences; around a third were seen once. The CDR3 totals 16 residues. Germline V CDR1 and CDR2: WSHSY, SAAADI. The material sequenced was sorted CD4+, CD8+, or CD8+CD57+ T cells (not recorded which) from PBMCs. The receptor was isolated from a human donor with aplastic anemia. This sequence joins TRBV10-2 and TRBJ2-1; 8 bases are shared with TRBD2. This chain's CDR3 is CASSFSTSGIINERFF. CDR3 in DNA: TGCGCCAGCAGTTTTTCTACTAGCGGAATCATCAATGAGCGGTTCTTC.